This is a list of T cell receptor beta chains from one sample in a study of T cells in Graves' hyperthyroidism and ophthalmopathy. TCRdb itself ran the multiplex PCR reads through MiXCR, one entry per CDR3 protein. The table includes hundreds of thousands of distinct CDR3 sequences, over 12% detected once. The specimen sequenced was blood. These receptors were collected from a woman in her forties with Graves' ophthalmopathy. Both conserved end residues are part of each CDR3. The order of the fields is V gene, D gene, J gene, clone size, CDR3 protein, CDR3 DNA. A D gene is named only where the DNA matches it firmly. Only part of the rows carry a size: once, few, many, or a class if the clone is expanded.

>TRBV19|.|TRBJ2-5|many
CASSIAGKETQYF
TGTGCCAGTAGTATAGCAGGAAAAGAGACCCAGTACTTC
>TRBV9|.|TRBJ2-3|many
CASSVQILSDTDTQYF
TGTGCCAGCAGCGTCCAGATACTCTCAGACACAGATACGCAGTATTTT
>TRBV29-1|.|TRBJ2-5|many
CSVESQGETQYF
TGCAGCGTTGAGTCCCAGGGAGAGACCCAGTACTTC
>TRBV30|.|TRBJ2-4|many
CAWSVHLAGKNIQYF
TGTGCCTGGAGTGTACACTTGGCGGGCAAAAACATTCAGTACTTC
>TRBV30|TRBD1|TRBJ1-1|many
CAFLTGMGTEAFF
TGTGCCTTTCTGACAGGGATGGGCACTGAAGCTTTCTTT
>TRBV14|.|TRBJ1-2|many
CASSQDQRGWNGYTF
TGTGCCAGCAGCCAAGATCAAAGGGGCTGGAATGGCTACACCTTC
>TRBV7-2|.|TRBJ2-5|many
CASSLAGIQTQYF
TGTGCCAGCAGCTTAGCAGGCATCCAGACCCAGTACTTC
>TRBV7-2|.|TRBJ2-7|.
CASSLSEVLLDEQYF
TGTGCCAGCAGCCTTTCGGAGGTCTTATTAGACGAGCAGTACTTC
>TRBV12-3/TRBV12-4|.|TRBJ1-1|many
CASTLGSDTEAFF
TGTGCCAGCACCTTGGGAAGCGACACTGAAGCTTTCTTT
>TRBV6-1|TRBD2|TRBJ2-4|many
CASSRSSGTSGIWIQYF
TGTGCCAGCAGTCGATCATCCGGGACTAGCGGAATTTGGATTCAGTACTTC
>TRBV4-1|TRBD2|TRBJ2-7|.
CASTLRGGANLNEQYF
TGCGCCAGCACCTTACGGGGGGGGGCGAACCTAAACGAGCAGTACTTC
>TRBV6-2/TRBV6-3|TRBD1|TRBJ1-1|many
CASSFGQGQTEAFF
TGTGCCAGCAGTTTTGGACAGGGTCAGACTGAAGCTTTCTTT
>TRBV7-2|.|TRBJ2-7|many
CASSRFGYEQYF
TGTGCCAGCAGCAGATTTGGGTACGAGCAGTACTTC
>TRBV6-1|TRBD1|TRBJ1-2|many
CASSVAGGDYGYTF
TGTGCCAGCAGTGTGGCAGGGGGGGACTATGGCTACACCTTC
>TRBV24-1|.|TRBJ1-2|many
CATSLTGSYGYTF
TGTGCCACCAGCCTAACAGGGAGCTATGGCTACACCTTC
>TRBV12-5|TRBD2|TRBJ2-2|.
CASGLVAGVNTGELFF
TGTGCTAGTGGTTTAGTAGCGGGAGTAAACACCGGGGAGCTGTTTTTT
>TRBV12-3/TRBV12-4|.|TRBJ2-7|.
CASSGAEGYERYF
TGTGCCAGCAGTGGGGCAGAAGGGTACGAGCGGTACTTC
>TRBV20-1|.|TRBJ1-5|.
CSARRGEMSSNQPQHF
TGCAGTGCTAGGCGGGGGGAAATGAGTAGCAATCAGCCCCAGCATTTT
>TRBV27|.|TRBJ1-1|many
CASSLKPPQPTRNTEAFF
TGTGCCAGCAGTTTAAAACCCCCTCAGCCGACCAGAAACACTGAAGCTTTCTTT
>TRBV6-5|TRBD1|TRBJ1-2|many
CASSYGGQGAGYTF
TGTGCCAGCAGTTACGGGGGACAGGGGGCTGGCTACACCTTC
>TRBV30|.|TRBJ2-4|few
CAWSVNSGNIQYF
TGTGCCTGGAGTGTAAACTCTGGAAACATTCAGTACTTC
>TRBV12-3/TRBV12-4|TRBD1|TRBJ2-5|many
CASSPSRDRGETQYF
TGTGCCAGCAGCCCCTCGCGGGACAGGGGAGAGACCCAGTACTTC
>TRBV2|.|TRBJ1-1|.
CASRTGTSAFF
TGTGCCAGCAGGACCGGGACTTCGGCTTTCTTT
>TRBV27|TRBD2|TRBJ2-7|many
CASSPRLAGPPWEQYF
TGTGCCAGCAGCCCTCGACTAGCGGGGCCTCCCTGGGAGCAGTACTTC
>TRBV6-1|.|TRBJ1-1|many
CASSPRGQLNTEAFF
TGTGCCAGCAGCCCCCGGGGGCAACTGAACACTGAAGCTTTCTTT
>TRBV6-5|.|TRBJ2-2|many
CASSYSPRANTGELFF
TGTGCCAGCAGTTACTCGCCCAGAGCGAACACCGGGGAGCTGTTTTTT
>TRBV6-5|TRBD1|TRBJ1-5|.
CASSSRQGDQPQHF
TGTGCCAGCAGTTCTCGACAGGGCGATCAGCCCCAGCATTTT
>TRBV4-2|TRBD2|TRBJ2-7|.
CASSQDSGAGAGGEQYF
TGTGCCAGCAGCCAAGATTCTGGGGCGGGAGCGGGGGGCGAGCAGTACTTC
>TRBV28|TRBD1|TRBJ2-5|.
CASSFGQGALETQYF
TGTGCCAGCAGTTTTGGCCAGGGGGCGCTTGAGACCCAGTACTTC
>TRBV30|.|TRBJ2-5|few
CAWRDENTGRGAQYF
TGTGCCTGGAGGGATGAAAACACAGGGAGGGGGGCCCAGTACTTC
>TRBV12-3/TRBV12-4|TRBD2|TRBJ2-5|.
CASSAGGLGTQYF
TGTGCCAGCAGTGCGGGGGGGTTGGGGACCCAGTACTTC
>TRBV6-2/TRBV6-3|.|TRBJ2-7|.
CASSYRSLSSEQYF
TGTGCCAGCAGTTACCGCAGTCTCTCTTCCGAGCAGTACTTC
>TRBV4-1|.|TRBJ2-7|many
CASSQDQGYGEQYF
TGCGCCAGCAGCCAAGATCAGGGATATGGCGAGCAGTACTTC
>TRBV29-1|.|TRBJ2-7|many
CSVVQKGSYEQYF
TGCAGCGTTGTTCAGAAGGGCTCCTACGAGCAGTACTTC
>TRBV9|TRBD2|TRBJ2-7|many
CASSVDSGLVSGEQYF
TGTGCCAGCAGCGTAGATTCGGGACTAGTTTCAGGCGAGCAGTACTTC
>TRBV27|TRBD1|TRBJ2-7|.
CASSLTGTGGLYEQYF
TGTGCCAGCAGTCTCACCGGGACAGGGGGACTCTACGAGCAGTACTTC
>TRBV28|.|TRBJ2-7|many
CASQKGGASYEQYF
TGTGCCAGCCAGAAGGGGGGGGCCTCCTACGAGCAGTACTTC
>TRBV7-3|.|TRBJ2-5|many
CASSPNGDLQETQYF
TGTGCCAGCAGCCCAAACGGGGACCTCCAAGAGACCCAGTACTTC
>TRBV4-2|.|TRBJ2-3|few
CASSPSRVMYTDTQYF
TGTGCCAGCAGCCCCTCCAGAGTGATGTACACAGATACGCAGTATTTT
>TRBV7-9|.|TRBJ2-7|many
CASSLVGPAYEQYF
TGTGCCAGCAGCTTAGTGGGGCCAGCTTACGAGCAGTACTTC
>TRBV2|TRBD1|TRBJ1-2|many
CASNRDSGYGYTF
TGTGCCAGCAACAGGGACAGCGGCTATGGCTACACCTTC
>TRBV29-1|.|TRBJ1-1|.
CSGRPGKTEAFF
TGCAGTGGTCGCCCAGGGAAAACTGAAGCTTTCTTT
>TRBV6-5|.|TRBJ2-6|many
CASSYGDHSGANVLTF
TGTGCCAGCAGTTACGGGGACCACTCTGGGGCCAACGTCCTGACTTTC
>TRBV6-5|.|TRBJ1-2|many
CANSYSAGAQGYTF
TGTGCCAACAGTTACTCCGCAGGGGCGCAAGGCTACACCTTC
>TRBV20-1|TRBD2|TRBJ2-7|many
CSAPWGSGSGSYEQYF
TGCAGTGCCCCATGGGGGAGCGGGAGTGGCTCCTACGAGCAGTACTTC
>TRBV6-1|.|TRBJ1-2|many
CASSITGLIGYTF
TGTGCCAGCAGTATTACAGGGCTGATTGGCTACACCTTC